This TCR beta chain comes out of a study of blood T cells in healthy people across ages. Germline CDR1 is MNHEY and CDR2 is SMNVEV (reference sequence). The CDR3 has 13 amino acids. V lost 6 bases, J lost 2 bases, and 9 bases lay in between. It was with a sample-barcoded 5' primer and a J-beta primer mix that a second PCR of roughly 7 to 12 cycles was run. TCRdb ran MiXCR on the 5' RACE reads and lists one entry per CDR3 protein. The table has more than 1 million distinct CDR3 sequences, more than 40% seen once. This TCR was sampled from a woman aged 55-69 years in good health. The chain recombines TRBV27 with TRBJ2-3; the D is unclear. The material sequenced was blood. The CDR3 sequence is CASRLTHTDTQYF. Here the CDR3 DNA reads TGTGCCAGCAGGTTAACCCACACAGATACGCAGTATTTT.